This T cell receptor beta chain was identified in a study of OX40 agonist ivuxolimab in advanced cancers. Study-wide context: Males comprised 70% to 85% of the group, whose mean age was roughly 64 years (range 23 to 79).

Method: immunoSEQ multiplex PCR; TCRdb's copy keeps in-frame clones and lacks some. The repertoire holds 89,000 or so clones, with about 86% as singletons. The CDR3 sequence is 15 residues long. The germline V gene encodes CDR1 MDHEN and CDR2 SYDVKM. V was cut by 3 bases and J by 4 bases, with 15 bases left in between. This receptor was obtained from an adult with an advanced solid tumor such as melanoma, head and neck, liver or kidney cancer. The input for sequencing was CD4+ or CD8+ T cells sorted from blood, taken in a trial of the OX40 agonist ivuxolimab. The chain has TRBV28 and TRBJ2-5, with D perhaps matching TRBD2 (6 bases). The CDR3 loop is CASSLIGQGGETQYF. The CDR3 coding sequence is TGTGCCAGCAGTTTGATCGGGCAGGGAGGAGAGACCCAGTACTTC. Combining the CDR3 with reference TRBV28 and TRBJ2-5 gives the whole variable domain DVKVTQSSRYLVKRTGEKVFLECVQDMDHENMFWYRQDPGLGLRLIYFSYDVKMKEKGDIPEGYSVSREKKERFSLILESASTNQTSMYLCASSLIGQGGETQYFGPGTRLLVL.